What follows is one T cell receptor (beta chain) and its context. The germline V gene encodes CDR1 MNHEY and CDR2 SMNVEV (reference sequence). The CDR3 is 14 residues long. With 3 bases removed from V and 1 base from J, the gap between germline ends came to 6 bases. TCRdb's copy holds only in-frame clones and misses some; the assay was immunoSEQ multiplex PCR. The sample carries 200,000 to 250,000 clones, approximately 81% recorded once. The data belong to a study of blood T cell repertoires in COVID-19. The genes are TRBV27 and TRBJ1-4; D remains ambiguous. This receptor was identified in a woman at least 80 years old with active or convalescent COVID-19. Sequencing was performed on peripheral blood. CDR3 nucleotides: TGTGCCAGCAGTTTGAGGGTAACTAATGAAAAACTGTTTTTT. This codes for CASSLRVTNEKLFF.